This passage covers 15 T cell receptor beta chains from one sample sequenced in a study of T cell clonality in common variable immunodeficiency. The method was immunoSEQ multiplex PCR; TCRdb's version includes in-frame clones alone and lacks a portion of them. Reported are tens of thousands of clones, none seen only once; the ten largest carry 5.4%. Sample: peripheral blood mononuclear cells. The source is a person aged 18 to 75 in good health.

This clone was counted many times. From the germline J gene comes the end of the CDR3, since the read stops 3 residues before it. The rearrangement joins TRBV28 to TRBJ2-3; weak D call: TRBD1 (6 bases). The length of the CDR3 is 15 residues. V was trimmed by 4 bases and J by 5 bases, leaving 16 bases between them. The germline gives CDR1 MDHEN, CDR2 SYDVKM. The covered CDR3 bases are TGTGCCAGCAGTTCTTCCGGGACAAAGGAAGATACG. This encodes CASSSSGTKEDT. The complete CDR3 reads CASSSSGTKEDTQYF. The full variable domain, in which reference TRBV28 and TRBJ2-3 provide the parts outside the CDR3, is DVKVTQSSRYLVKRTGEKVFLECVQDMDHENMFWYRQDPGLGLRLIYFSYDVKMKEKGDIPEGYSVSREKKERFSLILESASTNQTSMYLCASSSSGTKEDTQYFGPGTRLTVL.

This clone was counted many times. Coverage ceases 3 residues before the CDR3 finishes, and the germline J gene fills in the end. The rearrangement uses TRBV10-1 and TRBJ2-7, with no clear D. Trimming removed 7 bases at V and 2 bases at J, with 15 bases between. Germline V gene data show CDR1 as WNHNN and CDR2 as SYGVQD (reference sequence). The CDR3 is 14 amino acids. Partial CDR3 DNA: TGCGCCAGCACTAGGCTTGTGATGACCTACGAG. Translated, it gives CASTRLVMTYE. The entire CDR3 protein reads CASTRLVMTYEQYF.

This clone was counted at least ten times. The read ends 3 residues early relative to the CDR3; the germline J gene fills the gap. This chain uses TRBV19 with TRBJ1-5, with D possibly matching TRBD1 (5 bases). Between the trimmed V and J ends, which lost 6 bases and 1 base, there was a span of 16 bases. Germline V lookup: CDR1 LNHDA, CDR2 SQIVND (reference sequence). CDR3 size: 16 residues. CDR3 DNA (partial): TGTGCCAGTAGCGTTATGTATAGGACAAGCAATCAGCCC. Translated: CASSVMYRTSNQP. The whole CDR3 reads CASSVMYRTSNQPQHF.

This clone was counted at least ten times. Sequencing ends 3 residues short of the CDR3 end; the germline J gene provides the rest. This sequence joins TRBV5-3 and TRBJ2-2; possible D gene TRBD1, 5 bases. TRBV5-3 falls under the ORF class, with uncertain function. V dropped 6 bases and J dropped 1 base, with 25 bases sitting between them. CDR3 size: 19 residues. This chain's CDR3 is CARTTRPGKITKNTGELFF. Incomplete CDR3 DNA: TGTGCCAGAACCACGCGTCCAGGGAAAATAACAAAGAACACCGGGGAG.

This clone was seen many times. The CDR3 sequence: CASLRQVRDRTALYGYTF. The sequenced part of the CDR3 DNA is TGTGCCAGCCTCCGCCAAGTTCGAGACAGGACGGCGCTCTATGGC. V and J are TRBV19 and TRBJ1-2; a possible D gene is TRBD1 (6 bases). The read falls 3 residues short of the CDR3 end, and the missing part is taken from the germline J gene. This CDR3 spans 18 amino acids. The germline gives CDR1 LNHDA, CDR2 SQIVND (reference sequence). The ends were cut back, 9 bases at V and 4 bases at J, with 30 bases in the middle. Together with reference TRBV19 and TRBJ1-2, the CDR3 gives the full variable domain: DGGITQSPKYLFRKEGQNVTLSCEQNLNHDAMYWYRQDPGQGLRLIYYSQIVNDFQKGDIAEGYSVSREKKESFPLTVTSAQKNPTAFYLCASLRQVRDRTALYGYTFGSGTRLTVV.

There are many counts of this clone. The observed sequence ends 3 residues before the CDR3 terminus, with the missing tail filled in from the germline J gene. The chain uses TRBV5-1 and TRBJ1-6; D is unclear. Trimming took off 0 bases at V and 6 bases at J, with 10 bases between the two ends. This CDR3 spans 15 amino acids. Germline CDR1 and CDR2: SGHRS and YFSETQ. CDR3 sequence: CASSLGEGSNSPLHF. The sequenced part of the CDR3 DNA is TGCGCCAGCAGCTTGGGAGAGGGCAGTAATTCACCC.

This clone has a count of ten or more. The read is 3 residues too short to cover the CDR3 end, so that end is filled in from the germline J gene. V gene TRBV18 combines with J gene TRBJ2-1, with 7 bases lining up with TRBD1. J lost 3 bases, V lost 4 bases, and 6 bases had no gene match. This CDR3 is built from 15 residues. Germline V gene lookup returns CDR1 KGHSH and CDR2 LQKENI. The sequenced CDR3 bases are TGTGCCAGCTCACAGACGGGACAGAACTACAATGAG. It specifies CASSQTGQNYNE. The CDR3 in full is CASSQTGQNYNEQFF.

There are a few counts of this clone. Read sequence stops 3 residues before the CDR3 end, and the germline J gene provides the missing end. V gene TRBV11-3 combines with J gene TRBJ2-5; a possible D gene is TRBD2 (7 bases). This CDR3 is 15 amino acids long. Germline-derived CDR1 and CDR2 are SGHNT and YENEEA. Trimming pared 4 bases from V and 4 bases from J, leaving 16 bases between. The CDR3 DNA, read in part, is TGTGCCAGCAGCTCCGGACTAGGGGGAGGAGAGACC. This sequence encodes CASSSGLGGGET. The CDR3 reads in full as CASSSGLGGGETQYF. Looking up the rest from reference TRBV11-3 and TRBJ2-5 gives the full variable domain: EAGVVQSPRYKIIEKKQPVAFWCNPISGHNTLYWYLQNLGQGPELLIRYENEEAVDDSQLPKDRFSAERLKGVDSTLKIQPAELGDSAVYLCASSSGLGGGETQYFGPGTRLLVL.

CDR3 in amino acids: CASSLVGLSNQPQHF. Partial CDR3 DNA: TGCGCCAGCAGCTTGGTGGGGCTGAGCAATCAGCCC. The chain joins TRBV5-1 to TRBJ1-5; perhaps TRBD1 as D (5 bases). Coverage ceases 3 residues before the CDR3 finishes, and the germline J gene fills in the end. This CDR3 has 15 amino acids. Between the trimmed V and J ends, which lost 0 bases and 1 base, there was a span of 8 bases. The V gene's germline CDR1 is SGHRS and CDR2 YFSETQ.

This clone occurred many times. The read ends 3 residues early relative to the CDR3; the germline J gene fills the gap. The rearrangement links TRBV19 to TRBJ1-4; D not certain. Germline V CDR1 and CDR2: LNHDA, SQIVND (reference sequence). This CDR3 comprises 13 residues. Trimming took off 5 bases at V and 8 bases at J, with 12 bases between the two ends. Partial CDR3 DNA: TGTGCCAGTAGTCGCATAGCGAGCGAAAAA. It translates to CASSRIASEK. The entire CDR3 protein is CASSRIASEKLFF.

This clone was detected only a few times. Read sequence stops 3 residues before the CDR3 end, and the germline J gene provides the missing end. The rearrangement joins TRBV5-1 to TRBJ2-1; 7 nucleotides align to TRBD2. V dropped 3 bases and J dropped 6; count of bases not matched to a gene: 12. Per germline, CDR1 SGHRS and CDR2 YFSETQ. The CDR3 contains 16 residues. CDR3 bases read: TGCGCCAGCAGCTCCGACCGGTTTGGCGGGAGCAATGAG. Residues: CASSSDRFGGSNE. In full, the CDR3 reads CASSSDRFGGSNEQFF.

This clone was counted ten times or more. The CDR3 end lies 3 residues beyond the end of the read and is filled in from the germline J gene. The rearrangement uses TRBV20-1 and TRBJ2-1; 9 positions agree with TRBD2. Germline CDR1 DFQATT, CDR2 SNEGSKA (reference sequence). This CDR3 contains 14 residues. This CDR3 reads CRGLAGGSYNEQFF. The covered CDR3 bases are TGCAGGGGACTAGCCGGGGGCTCCTACAATGAG.

This clone was detected a few times. The read ends 3 residues shy of where the CDR3 ends; the end is completed using the germline J gene. The V call is TRBV20-1, the J call TRBJ2-7, with 14 bases aligning to TRBD2. This CDR3 spans 18 amino acids. Germline V gene data show CDR1 as DFQATT and CDR2 as SNEGSKA (reference sequence). V shed 3 bases and J 6 bases; nucleotides not matched to a gene: 16. The CDR3 spells CSARVPGLAGANPGEQYF. CDR3 DNA (partial): TGCAGTGCTAGGGTCCCGGGACTAGCGGGAGCCAATCCGGGCGAG.

This clone occurred many times. The observed sequence ends 3 residues before the CDR3 terminus, with the missing tail filled in from the germline J gene. The chain joins TRBV18 to TRBJ2-7; 14 bases map to TRBD2. The J segment lost 2 bases and the V segment lost 2 bases, leaving 5 bases of the junction unmatched. The CDR3 covers 17 residues. The germline V gene encodes CDR1 KGHSH and CDR2 LQKENI. The CDR3 DNA, read in part, is TGTGCCAGCTCACCAGGGACTAGCGGGAGTCTCACCTACGAG. It encodes CASSPGTSGSLTYE. The full CDR3 sequence reads CASSPGTSGSLTYEQYF.

This clone was observed at least ten times. The read ends 3 residues shy of where the CDR3 ends; the end is completed using the germline J gene. The chain uses TRBV19 and TRBJ2-1; the D gene is possibly TRBD2 (6 bases). The CDR3 is 16 amino acids. Germline V gene data show CDR1 as LNHDA and CDR2 as SQIVND (reference sequence). With 5 bases removed from V and 5 bases from J, the gap between germline ends came to 19 bases. CDR3 in amino acids: CASSLLRGILHNEQFF. Partial CDR3 DNA: TGTGCCAGTAGTCTCCTACGGGGGATTCTCCACAATGAG.